This T cell receptor (beta chain) was profiled in a study of T cell changes during pregnancy in multiple sclerosis. Produced via immunoSEQ multiplex PCR; TCRdb's table is partial and in-frame only. The table lists roughly 110,000 clones, approximately 90% of them singletons. V was trimmed by 2 bases and J by 6 bases, leaving 12 bases between them. Looked up from germline, CDR1 is SGHNT and CDR2 is YYREEE (reference sequence). CDR3 length: 15 residues. This rearrangement joins TRBV5-4 to TRBJ1-6; the D gene is possibly TRBD1 (5 bases). Sequences were derived from peripheral blood, sampled in the third trimester of pregnancy. This clonotype originated in a female donor with multiple sclerosis, enrolled in a pregnancy study. The CDR3 DNA follows: TGTGCCAGCAGCTTCCAACAGGTCCCTAATTCACCCCTCCACTTT. Translating gives CASSFQQVPNSPLHF.